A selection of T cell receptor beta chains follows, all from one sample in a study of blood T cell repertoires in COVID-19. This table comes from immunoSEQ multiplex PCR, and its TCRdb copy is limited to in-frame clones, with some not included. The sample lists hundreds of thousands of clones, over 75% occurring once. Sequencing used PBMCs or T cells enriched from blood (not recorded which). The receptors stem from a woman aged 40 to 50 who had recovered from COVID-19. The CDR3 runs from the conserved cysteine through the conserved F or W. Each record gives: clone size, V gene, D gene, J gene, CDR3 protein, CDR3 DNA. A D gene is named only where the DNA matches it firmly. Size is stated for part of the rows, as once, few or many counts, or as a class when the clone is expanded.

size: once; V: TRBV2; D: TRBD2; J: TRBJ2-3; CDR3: CASKVRLAGSTDTQYF; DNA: TGTGCCAGCAAGGTTCGACTAGCGGGAAGCACAGATACGCAGTATTTT
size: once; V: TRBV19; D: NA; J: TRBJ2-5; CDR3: CASSIGGGQETQYF; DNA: TGTGCCAGTAGTATAGGGGGAGGCCAAGAGACCCAGTACTTC
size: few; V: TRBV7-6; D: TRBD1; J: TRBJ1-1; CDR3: CASSLRQGTTEAFF; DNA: TGTGCCAGCAGCTTACGACAGGGAACCACTGAAGCTTTCTTT
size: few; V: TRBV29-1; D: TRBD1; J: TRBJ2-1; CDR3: CSVEIWDSSYNEQFF; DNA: TGCAGCGTTGAAATTTGGGACAGCTCCTACAATGAGCAGTTCTTC
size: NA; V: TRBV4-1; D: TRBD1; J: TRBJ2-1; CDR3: CASSPGTGSYNEQFF; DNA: TGCGCCAGCAGCCCCGGGACAGGGTCGTACAATGAGCAGTTCTTC
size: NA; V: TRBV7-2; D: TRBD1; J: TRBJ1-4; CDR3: CASSLVPGQGWVF; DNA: TGTGCCAGCAGCCTAGTCCCGGGACAGGGTTGGGTTTTT
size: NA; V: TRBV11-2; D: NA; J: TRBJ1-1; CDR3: CASSSQVNTEAFF; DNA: TGTGCCAGCAGCTCCCAGGTGAACACTGAAGCTTTCTTT
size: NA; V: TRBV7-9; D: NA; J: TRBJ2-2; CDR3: CASSSGHIGAGELFF; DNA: TGTGCCAGCAGCTCCGGACACATAGGGGCCGGGGAGCTGTTTTTT
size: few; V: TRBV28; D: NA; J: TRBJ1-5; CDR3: CASSLRRGLGNQPQHF; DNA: TGTGCCAGCAGTTTACGCAGGGGTTTAGGCAATCAGCCCCAGCATTTT
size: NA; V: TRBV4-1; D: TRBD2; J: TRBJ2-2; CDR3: CASSQDHGELAGNTGELFF; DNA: TGCGCCAGCAGCCAAGATCACGGAGAACTAGCGGGTAACACCGGGGAGCTGTTTTTT
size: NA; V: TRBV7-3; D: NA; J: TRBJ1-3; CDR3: CASSLPKQISSGNTIYF; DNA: TGTGCCAGCAGCCTCCCGAAACAGATCAGCTCTGGAAACACCATATATTTT
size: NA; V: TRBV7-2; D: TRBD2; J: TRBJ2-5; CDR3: CASSTGLAETQYF; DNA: TGTGCCAGCAGCACGGGACTAGCGGAGACCCAGTACTTC
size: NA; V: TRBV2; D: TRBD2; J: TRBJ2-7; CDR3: CASSTFGGVEQYF; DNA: TGTGCCAGCAGTACCTTCGGGGGGGTCGAGCAGTACTTC
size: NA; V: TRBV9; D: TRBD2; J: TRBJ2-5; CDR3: CASSPRTSGGKETQYF; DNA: TGTGCCAGCAGCCCTCGGACTAGCGGGGGTAAAGAGACCCAGTACTTC
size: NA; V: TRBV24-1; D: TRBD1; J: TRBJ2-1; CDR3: CANDRVGKISYNEQFF; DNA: TGTGCCAATGACAGGGTGGGGAAGATTAGCTACAATGAGCAGTTCTTC
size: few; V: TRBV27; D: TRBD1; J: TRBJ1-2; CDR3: CASKTGNYGYTF; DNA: TGTGCCAGTAAGACAGGGAACTATGGCTACACCTTC
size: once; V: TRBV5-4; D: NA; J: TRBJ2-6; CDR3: CASSLGQGSVANVLTF; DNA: TGTGCCAGCAGCTTGGGGCAGGGGTCTGTGGCCAACGTCCTGACTTTC
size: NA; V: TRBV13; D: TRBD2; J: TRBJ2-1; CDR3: CASSSGLAQEQFF; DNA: TGTGCCAGCAGCTCCGGACTAGCCCAGGAGCAGTTCTTC
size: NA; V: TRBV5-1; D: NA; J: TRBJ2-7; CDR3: CASSSPGYDEQYF; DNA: TGCGCCAGCAGCTCCCCAGGGTACGACGAGCAGTACTTC
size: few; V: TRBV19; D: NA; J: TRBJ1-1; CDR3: CASSINPFGRGTEAFF; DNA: TGTGCCAGTAGTATTAACCCCTTCGGCAGGGGCACTGAAGCTTTCTTT
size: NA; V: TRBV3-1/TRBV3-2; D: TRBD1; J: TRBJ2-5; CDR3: CASRPQGVSNQETQYF; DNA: TGTGCCAGCAGACCACAGGGGGTGAGCAACCAAGAGACCCAGTACTTC
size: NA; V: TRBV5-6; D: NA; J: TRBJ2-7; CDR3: CASSPQWFSTANSYEQYF; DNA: TGTGCCAGCAGCCCACAGTGGTTTTCGACAGCCAACTCCTACGAGCAGTACTTC
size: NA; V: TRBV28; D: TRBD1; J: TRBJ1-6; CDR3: CASSLGGQGNSPLHF; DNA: TGTGCCAGCAGTTTAGGTGGACAGGGGAATTCACCCCTCCACTTT
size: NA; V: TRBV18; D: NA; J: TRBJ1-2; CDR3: CASSPAFGDGYTF; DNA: TGTGCCAGCTCACCTGCTTTCGGGGATGGCTACACCTTC